Included here is one T cell receptor beta chain sequence, with context. The data derive from a study of OX40 agonist ivuxolimab in advanced cancers. TCRdb's table, derived via immunoSEQ multiplex PCR, lists solely in-frame clones and lacks some. The sample lists 90,000 to 100,000 clones, approximately 94% occurring once. Trimming shortened V by 1 base and J by 0 bases, and 9 bases separated the two germline ends. The CDR3 runs to 15 residues. The germline V gene has CDR1 SEHNR and CDR2 FQNEAQ (reference sequence). The sequencing here drew on CD4+ or CD8+ T cells sorted from blood, taken in a trial of the OX40 agonist ivuxolimab. The sequence was obtained from an adult with an advanced solid tumor such as melanoma, head and neck, liver or kidney cancer. The rearrangement joins TRBV7-9 to TRBJ2-5, with D hard to call. Here the CDR3 reads CASSLGRINQETQYF. CDR3 coding DNA: TGTGCCAGCAGCTTAGGGCGCATAAACCAAGAGACCCAGTACTTC.